Presented here are 22 T cell receptor beta chains from one specimen sequenced in a study of vaccination effects on CD4 cells after COVID-19. ViraFEST assay sequencing came after antigen-specific CD4+ T cells were expanded with viral peptide pools. Isolation of CD4+ T cells took place after about nine days of culture. Two-dose BNT162b2 or mRNA-1273 vaccination was given to participants. Here immunoSEQ multiplex PCR was the method, and the copy in TCRdb shows in-frame clones only, minus some. The data hold under 30,000 clones, with 74% observed a single time. No antigens are known for them. The sample was CD4+ T cells from PBMCs cultured with HCoV-OC43 spike peptides, taken after COVID-19 vaccination. This sample's subset: HCoV-OC43 spike overlapping peptide pool stimulation. These receptors all come from a human donor who received a COVID-19 vaccine.

This chain joins TRBV4-1 and TRBJ2-5, with 8 bases lining up with TRBD2. CDR3 length: 15 residues. Germline V gene sequence: CDR1 MGHRA, CDR2 YSYEKL. The V and J ends lost 1 base and 10 bases, in that order; junction bases with no gene match: 11. The CDR3 protein is CASSQARAGVIDQYF. Here the CDR3 DNA reads TGCGCCAGCAGCCAAGCTCGAGCGGGGGTGATCGACCAGTACTTC.

J is TRBJ2-3 and V is TRBV5-1; D gene unclear. CDR1 SGHRS and CDR2 YFSETQ come from the germline V gene. This CDR3 has 15 residues. V was trimmed by 7 bases and J by 0 bases, leaving 15 bases between them. The CDR3 nucleotides are TGCGCCAGCCGGCCGCAACCCACTAGCACAGATACGCAGTATTTT. This translates into CASRPQPTSTDTQYF. The full variable domain, its missing parts supplied by reference TRBV5-1 and TRBJ2-3, is KAGVTQTPRYLIKTRGQQVTLSCSPISGHRSVSWYQQTPGQGLQFLFEYFSETQRNKGNFPGRFSGRQFSNSRSEMNVSTLELGDSALYLCASRPQPTSTDTQYFGPGTRLTVL.

The DNA of the CDR3 is TGTGCCAGCAGCCCCTTAGGGACAGCCTTCCTTTACGAGCAGTACTTC. It is translated as CASSPLGTAFLYEQYF. The chain uses TRBV3-1 (or the pseudogene TRBV3-2) and TRBJ2-7; 7 bases are shared with TRBD1. V trimming: 4 bases; J trimming: 4 bases; junction bases outside the gene matches: 13. The CDR3 consists of 16 residues. Looked up from germline, CDR1 is LGHDT and CDR2 is YNNKEL (reference sequence).

The genes are TRBV6-6 and TRBJ2-1, with a weak D call TRBD1 (6 bases). With 8 bases removed from V and 4 bases from J, the gap between germline ends came to 9 bases. Looked up from germline, CDR1 is MNHNY and CDR2 is SVGAGI (reference sequence). CDR3 length: 12 residues. The DNA of the CDR3 is TGTGCCAGCGCAGGGGTTTACAATGAGCAGTTCTTC. Protein: CASAGVYNEQFF.

V and J are TRBV11-2 and TRBJ2-7; tentative D call: TRBD1 (6 bases). V dropped 6 bases and J dropped 1 base, with 13 bases sitting between them. Germline V CDR1 and CDR2: SGHAT, FQNNGV. The CDR3 contains 14 residues. The CDR3 coding sequence is TGTGCCAGCAGTCGAATGGGGGCGTCCTACGAGCAGTACTTC. This encodes CASSRMGASYEQYF.

A few counts support this clone. This sequence joins TRBV19 and TRBJ1-3, with no clear D. The CDR3 runs to 12 residues. Per the germline V gene, CDR1 is LNHDA and CDR2 is SQIVND (reference sequence). V was trimmed by 5 bases and J by 0 bases, leaving 2 bases between them. The chain's CDR3 is CASSASGNTIYF. The CDR3 DNA sequence: TGTGCCAGTAGTGCCTCTGGAAACACCATATATTTT.

The chain has TRBV5-6 and TRBJ2-5, with 9 positions matching TRBD2. Germline V gene lookup returns CDR1 SGHDT and CDR2 YYEEEE. The CDR3 is 17 amino acids. J was trimmed by 4 bases and V by 3 bases; bases with no gene match: 13. The CDR3 nucleotides are TGTGCCAGCAGCTGGGGCCCTAGCGGGGCCCTTGGAGAGACCCAGTACTTC. It is translated as CASSWGPSGALGETQYF.

This clone was seen a single time. This chain connects TRBV6-5 to TRBJ2-5; no firm D call. This CDR3 has 12 residues. The ends were cut back, 4 bases at V and 5 bases at J, with 8 bases in the middle. Germline-derived CDR1 and CDR2 are MNHEY and SVGAGI. The DNA for the CDR3 is TGTGCCAGCAGTTCCTCTACGGAGACCCAGTACTTC. Residues: CASSSSTETQYF.

This chain connects TRBV10-2 to TRBJ2-1; a possible D gene is TRBD1 (5 bases). CDR3 length: 14 amino acids. CDR1 WSHSY and CDR2 SAAADI come from the germline V gene. Trimming shortened V by 3 bases and J by 3 bases, and 9 bases separated the two germline ends. This chain's CDR3 is CASSDWGVYNEQFF. The CDR3 nucleotides are TGCGCCAGCAGTGACTGGGGCGTCTACAATGAGCAGTTCTTC.

This clone has just one count. The chain employs TRBV7-7 and TRBJ2-6; no definite D call. Germline CDR1 is SSHAT and CDR2 is FNYEAQ (reference sequence). V was shortened by 5 bases and J by 5 bases, with 16 bases between the two germline ends. The CDR3 has 16 amino acids. The chain's CDR3 is CASSPGRLVRANVLTF. For the CDR3, the DNA is TGTGCCAGCAGCCCTGGACGGTTGGTTAGGGCCAACGTCCTGACTTTC.

The chain combines TRBV11-3 with TRBJ1-1; D gene unclear. The CDR3 is 13 amino acids. Per the germline V gene, CDR1 is SGHNT and CDR2 is YENEEA. V shed 1 base and J shed 1 base, with 4 bases lying between them. For the CDR3, the DNA is TGTGCCAGCAGCTTAGGGCAGAACACTGAAGCTTTCTTT. Protein: CASSLGQNTEAFF.

This chain connects TRBV5-1 to TRBJ2-7, with TRBD1 as a possible D gene (6 bases). The CDR3 is 13 amino acids. Between the trimmed V and J ends, which lost 4 bases and 5 bases, there was a span of 13 bases. Germline CDR1 SGHRS, CDR2 YFSETQ. Written as DNA, the CDR3 is TGCGCCAGCAGCGGCTCAGGGGAACACGAGCAGTACTTC. It codes for CASSGSGEHEQYF. The entire variable domain, with the rest obtained from reference TRBV5-1 and TRBJ2-7, is as follows: KAGVTQTPRYLIKTRGQQVTLSCSPISGHRSVSWYQQTPGQGLQFLFEYFSETQRNKGNFPGRFSGRQFSNSRSEMNVSTLELGDSALYLCASSGSGEHEQYFGPGTRLTVT.

The chain carries TRBV19 and TRBJ1-1; a possible D gene is TRBD1 (6 bases). This CDR3 region has 13 residues. Per the germline V gene, CDR1 is LNHDA and CDR2 is SQIVND (reference sequence). Trimming cost V 6 bases and J 5 bases, with 13 bases left between them. CDR3 bases: TGTGCCAGTAGATCTGCAGGGGAGACTGAAGCTTTCTTT. Its translation is CASRSAGETEAFF.

This clone was detected a few times. The rearrangement links TRBV5-4 to TRBJ2-2, with D possibly called TRBD1 or TRBD2 (5 bases each). The germline V gene encodes CDR1 SGHNT and CDR2 YYREEE (reference sequence). Deletions cut 4 bases from V and 2 bases from J, with 15 bases between. This CDR3 region has 16 residues. CDR3 in amino acids: CASSPGTGINTGELFF. CDR3 coding DNA: TGTGCCAGCAGCCCGGGGACGGGGATTAACACCGGGGAGCTGTTTTTT.

The rearrangement links TRBV20-1 to TRBJ2-7; 7 bases are shared with TRBD1. CDR3 length equals 13 residues. The V segment lost 3 bases and the J segment 5 bases; nucleotides outside the gene matches: 7. Germline CDR1 reads DFQATT; CDR2 reads SNEGSKA (reference sequence). The CDR3 spells CSASVIGTDEQYF. The CDR3, as DNA: TGCAGTGCTAGTGTGATTGGGACAGACGAGCAGTACTTC.

The chain carries TRBV7-2 and TRBJ2-3, with TRBD1 matching 8 bases. CDR3 length: 15 residues. Looked up from germline, CDR1 is SGHTA and CDR2 is FQGNSA. V lost 2 bases to trimming and J lost 3 bases; unmatched junction nucleotides: 4. The CDR3 is CASSLIGQGTDTQYF. DNA of the CDR3: TGTGCCAGCAGCTTAATAGGACAGGGTACAGATACGCAGTATTTT.

V gene TRBV15 combines with J gene TRBJ1-2; 8 nucleotides agree with TRBD1. Per germline, CDR1 LNHNV and CDR2 YYDKDF (reference sequence). The CDR3 loop spans 13 amino acids. V shed 5 bases and J 8 bases; nucleotides not matched to a gene: 7. CDR3 in amino acids: CATSSGQGGGYTF. In DNA, the CDR3 is TGTGCCACCAGCTCCGGACAGGGCGGAGGCTACACCTTC.

The rearrangement uses TRBV5-5 and TRBJ2-1; the match to TRBD1 covers 11 bases. Germline CDR1 is SGHKS and CDR2 is YYEKEE (reference sequence). The CDR3 has 15 residues. The V gene end was trimmed by 4 bases and the J gene end by 7 bases; junction bases not matched to a gene: 7. The CDR3 sequence is CASSKWTGGWNEQFF. The CDR3 region has the DNA TGTGCCAGCAGCAAGTGGACAGGGGGCTGGAATGAGCAGTTCTTC.

The table lists this clone with a few counts. The rearrangement joins TRBV2 to TRBJ1-2; TRBD1 is a possible D gene (6 bases). CDR1 SNHLY and CDR2 FYNNEI come from the germline V gene. Trimming shortened V by 6 bases and J by 5 bases, and 16 bases separated the two germline ends. This CDR3 spans 14 amino acids. The CDR3 sequence is CASRETGLGYGYTF. Written as DNA, the CDR3 is TGTGCCAGCAGAGAGACAGGTCTAGGGTATGGCTACACCTTC.

The chain links TRBV4-2 to TRBJ2-1; D call uncertain. CDR1 LGHNA and CDR2 YNFKEQ come from the germline V gene. V was cut by 1 base and J by 0 bases, with 7 bases left in between. The CDR3 extends over 15 amino acids. The CDR3 nucleotides are TGTGCCAGCAGCCAAGGGGTTAGCTCCTACAATGAGCAGTTCTTC. Amino acids: CASSQGVSSYNEQFF.

V gene TRBV7-9 combines with J gene TRBJ2-1, with TRBD2 as a possible D gene (5 bases). Trimming took off 5 bases at V and 14 bases at J, with 22 bases between the two ends. The length of the CDR3 is 14 residues. Germline CDR1 SEHNR, CDR2 FQNEAQ (reference sequence). The CDR3: CASSPPGSLGSKFF. CDR3 bases: TGTGCCAGCAGCCCCCCGGGAAGTCTGGGGAGTAAGTTCTTC.

This chain uses TRBV6-5 with TRBJ2-7; D is ambiguous. The germline CDR1 and CDR2 sequences are MNHEY and SVGAGI. The CDR3 sequence is 14 residues long. V was cut by 6 bases and J by 1 base, with 13 bases left in between. CDR3 in DNA: TGTGCCAGCAGGCAAACAGTTTTTTCCTACGAGCAGTACTTC. Translating it yields CASRQTVFSYEQYF.